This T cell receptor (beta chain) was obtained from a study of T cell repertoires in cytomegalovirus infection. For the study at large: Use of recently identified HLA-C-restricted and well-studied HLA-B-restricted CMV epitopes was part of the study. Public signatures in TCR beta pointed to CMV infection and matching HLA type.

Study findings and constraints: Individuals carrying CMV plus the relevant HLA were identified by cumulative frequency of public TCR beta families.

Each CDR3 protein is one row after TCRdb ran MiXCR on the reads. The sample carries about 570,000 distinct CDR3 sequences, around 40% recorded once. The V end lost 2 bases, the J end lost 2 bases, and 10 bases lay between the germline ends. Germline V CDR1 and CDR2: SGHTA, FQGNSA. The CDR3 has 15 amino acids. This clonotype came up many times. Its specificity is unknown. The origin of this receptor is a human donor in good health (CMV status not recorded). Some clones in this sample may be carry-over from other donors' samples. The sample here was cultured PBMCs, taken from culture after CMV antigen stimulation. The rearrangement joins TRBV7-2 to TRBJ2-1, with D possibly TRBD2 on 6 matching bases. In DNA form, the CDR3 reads TGTGCCAGCAGCTTAAACGGGAGTCCCTACAATGAGCAGTTCTTC. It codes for CASSLNGSPYNEQFF. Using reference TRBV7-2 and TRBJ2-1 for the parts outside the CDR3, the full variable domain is GAGVSQSPSNKVTEKGKDVELRCDPISGHTALYWYRQSLGQGLEFLIYFQGNSAPDKSGLPSDRFSAERTGGSVSTLTIQRTQQEDSAVYLCASSLNGSPYNEQFFGPGTRLTVL.